This TCR beta chain was recorded in a study of human T cells and chemical hapten exposure. Overall study: During the approximately 24-week study period, patients had diphenylcyclopropenone applied to the scalp every week. Study-wide results and limits: Expanded TCRs were compared with controls, and the expanded TCRs formed significantly more large CDR3 similarity clusters.

This clonotype appeared a few times. Its antigen is still unknown. Each CDR3 protein is one row after TCRdb ran MiXCR on the RACE reads. The sample carries about 87,000 distinct CDR3 sequences, roughly 9.1% recorded once. Germline V CDR1 and CDR2: MNHEY, SVGAGI. V lost 5 bases to trimming and J lost 6 bases; unmatched junction nucleotides: 7. This CDR3 is built from 16 residues. The sample's time point: pre-sensitization, week 0. Treatment noted: therapeutic diphenylcyclopropenone sensitization with weekly scalp DPC. Participating donors were patients with alopecia, aged 18 to 70 years, considered appropriate candidates for DPC.

The TCR originated in a woman between 40 and 50 years old with alopecia areata. Some clones in this sample may be carry-over from other donors' samples. The chain couples TRBV6-5 to TRBJ1-6; TRBD1 matches 10 bases. The sample consisted of whole blood, taken in connection with sensitization to the hapten diphenylcyclopropenone (DPC). The CDR3 DNA reads as TGTGCCAGCAGTCGACAGGGGGCGGCGGGTAATTCACCCCTCCACTTT. Protein: CASSRQGAAGNSPLHF.